These 31 T cell receptor beta chains were sequenced from one sample in a study of T cell responses to AZD1222 COVID-19 vaccine. Here immunoSEQ multiplex PCR was the method, and the copy in TCRdb shows in-frame clones only, minus some. Altogether some 74,000 clones are present, almost 90% being singletons, with the ten largest covering over 1.3%. The sample was peripheral blood, taken 28 days after the second AZD1222 dose. These receptors all stem from an adult who received the AZD1222 COVID-19 vaccine.

The DNA for the CDR3 is TGCAGCGTCTCGATAGGGACAGGGGGCAGAAATCAGCCCCAGCATTTT. Translated, it gives CSVSIGTGGRNQPQHF. The chain is built from TRBV29-1 and TRBJ1-5; TRBD1 agrees at 12 bases. The CDR3 sequence is 16 residues long. Trimming at V came to 6 bases and at J to 4 bases, leaving 10 bases not matched to a gene. Germline V lookup: CDR1 SQVTM, CDR2 ANQGSEA.

The rearrangement uses TRBV6-5 and TRBJ1-6; D is ambiguous. This CDR3 region has 12 residues. Germline-derived CDR1 and CDR2 are MNHEY and SVGAGI. The V end was cut by 2 bases, the J end by 10 bases, with 6 bases between. The CDR3 here is CASSYLRSPLHF. CDR3 coding DNA: TGTGCCAGCAGTTACCTCCGGTCACCCCTCCACTTT.

V and J are TRBV6-6 and TRBJ1-1; D remains unclear. CDR3 length: 16 amino acids. Germline V gene sequence: CDR1 MNHNY, CDR2 SVGAGI (reference sequence). Trimming removed 2 bases at V and 0 bases at J, with 13 bases between. The CDR3 DNA sequence: TGTGCCAGCAGTTACACACCCCTCAGAGTGAACACTGAAGCTTTCTTT. Amino acid sequence: CASSYTPLRVNTEAFF.

V gene TRBV30 combines with J gene TRBJ2-3; 9 positions agree with TRBD1. The germline gives CDR1 GTSNPN, CDR2 SVGIG (reference sequence). V was clipped by 0 bases and J by 2 bases; unmatched bases: 12. The CDR3 consists of 18 residues. The CDR3 region is CAWSVPRFTGGITDTQYF. For the CDR3, the DNA is TGTGCCTGGAGTGTACCCCGATTCACAGGGGGCATCACAGATACGCAGTATTTT.

The chain uses TRBV4-2 and TRBJ2-1; D gene unclear. Between the trimmed V and J ends, which lost 3 bases and 6 bases, there was a span of 0 bases. This CDR3 is built from 10 residues. CDR1 LGHNA and CDR2 YNFKEQ come from the germline V gene. CDR3: CASSHNEQFF. The CDR3 nucleotides are TGTGCCAGCAGCCACAATGAGCAGTTCTTC.

The gene calls are TRBV18 and TRBJ2-7; D possibly uses TRBD1 or TRBD2 (5 bases each). This CDR3 is built from 15 residues. The V gene's germline CDR1 is KGHSH and CDR2 LQKENI. V was pared by 4 bases and J by 7 bases, with 20 bases between. CDR3 protein: CASSRAGTPLGEQYF. The CDR3 DNA follows: TGTGCCAGCTCACGTGCCGGGACCCCCTTGGGGGAGCAGTACTTC.

The chain couples TRBV12-3 or TRBV12-4 to TRBJ2-7, with 7 nucleotides matching TRBD1. V lost 5 bases to trimming and J lost 3 bases; unmatched junction nucleotides: 4. CDR3 length: 13 residues. CDR3 in amino acids: CASSLWDSYEQYF. CDR3 nucleotide sequence: TGTGCCAGCAGTCTCTGGGACAGCTACGAGCAGTACTTC.

This chain uses TRBV30 with TRBJ2-7, with 8 bases matching TRBD1. This CDR3 has 16 residues. Germline-derived CDR1 and CDR2 are GTSNPN and SVGIG (reference sequence). The V gene end was trimmed by 2 bases and the J gene end by 7 bases; junction bases not matched to a gene: 16. CDR3 coding DNA: TGTGCCTGGAGTACAGTCCCGGGACAGGCCACCACGGAGCAGTACTTC. Encoded protein: CAWSTVPGQATTEQYF. Complete variable domain (other parts from reference TRBV30 and TRBJ2-7): SQTIHQWPATLVQPVGSPLSLECTVEGTSNPNLYWYRQAAGRGLQLLFYSVGIGQISSEVPQNLSASRPQDRQFILSSKKLLLSDSGFYLCAWSTVPGQATTEQYFGPGTRLTVT.

The genes are TRBV3-1 (or the pseudogene TRBV3-2) and TRBJ1-2, with 9 bases aligning to TRBD1. The germline V gene has CDR1 LGHDT and CDR2 YNNKEL (reference sequence). The CDR3 runs to 15 residues. With V trimmed by 4 bases and J by 6 bases, 9 bases remained unmatched. The CDR3 DNA follows: TGTGCCAGCAGCCGATCCCCCGGACAGGGGCATGGCTACACCTTC. Protein: CASSRSPGQGHGYTF.

The chain uses TRBV28 and TRBJ2-2, with D unclear. Trimming removed 6 bases from V and 2 bases from J, with 13 bases in between. This CDR3 has 15 amino acids. The germline V gene encodes CDR1 MDHEN and CDR2 SYDVKM. CDR3 nucleotides: TGTGCCAGCAGGCCTTGGACCACAAACACCGGGGAGCTGTTTTTT. Amino acid sequence: CASRPWTTNTGELFF.

This clone occurred a few times. The V and J genes are TRBV10-3 and TRBJ2-1; 8 bases are shared with TRBD2. V lost 8 bases, J lost 0 bases, and 6 bases stayed unmatched. CDR1 is ENHRY, CDR2 SYGVKD, per germline. The CDR3 loop spans 15 amino acids. CDR3 protein: CAIGRSGSSYNEQFF. CDR3 DNA: TGTGCCATCGGGAGGAGCGGGAGCTCCTACAATGAGCAGTTCTTC.

Note on this clone: At the DNA level, this CDR3 is encoded by other sequences in the same sample as well. Written as DNA, the CDR3 is TGTGCCAGCAGCCATAGAAATTCACCCCTCCACTTT. It yields the protein CASSHRNSPLHF. The rearrangement uses TRBV3-1 (or the pseudogene TRBV3-2) and TRBJ1-6; no clear D. The CDR3 extends over 12 amino acids. CDR1 and CDR2 (germline): LGHDT, YNNKEL (reference sequence). V was cut by 3 bases and J by 7 bases, with 4 bases left in between.

The chain carries TRBV30 and TRBJ2-1; TRBD2 matches at 13 bases. V lost 3 bases and J lost 4; bases outside the gene matches: 9. Germline V gives CDR1 GTSNPN, CDR2 SVGIG (reference sequence). This CDR3 region has 17 residues. The chain's CDR3 is CAWSLTGLAGIYNEQFF. Here the CDR3 DNA reads TGTGCCTGGAGCCTCACGGGACTAGCGGGGATTTACAATGAGCAGTTCTTC. The full variable domain, its missing parts supplied by reference TRBV30 and TRBJ2-1, is SQTIHQWPATLVQPVGSPLSLECTVEGTSNPNLYWYRQAAGRGLQLLFYSVGIGQISSEVPQNLSASRPQDRQFILSSKKLLLSDSGFYLCAWSLTGLAGIYNEQFFGPGTRLTVL.

The V and J genes are TRBV19 and TRBJ2-1; 10 nucleotides line up with TRBD1. V was clipped by 3 bases and J by 7 bases; unmatched bases: 12. The CDR3 runs to 17 residues. CDR1 is LNHDA and CDR2 is SQIVND in the germline V gene (reference sequence). This CDR3 reads CASSMDGTGVLRNEQFF. As DNA, the CDR3 is TGTGCCAGTAGTATGGACGGGACAGGGGTTTTGAGGAATGAGCAGTTCTTC.

The V gene is TRBV2, the J gene TRBJ2-6; TRBD1 matches at 7 bases. Trimming removed 5 bases from V and 2 bases from J; junction bases left unmatched: 6. This CDR3 region has 16 residues. CDR1 and CDR2 (germline): SNHLY, FYNNEI. This chain's CDR3 is CASSRQGVTGANVLTF. For the CDR3, the DNA is TGTGCCAGCAGTAGACAGGGCGTCACTGGGGCCAACGTCCTGACTTTC.

The CDR3 region is CASSPRGLVSYEQYF. The CDR3 nucleotides read TGTGCCAGCAGCCCCCGGGGACTAGTATCCTACGAGCAGTACTTC. This chain connects TRBV6-5 to TRBJ2-7, with 8 bases fitting TRBD2. V dropped 6 bases and J dropped 1; count of bases not matched to a gene: 8. The CDR3 is 15 amino acids. Germline CDR1 is MNHEY and CDR2 is SVGAGI.

The chain employs TRBV7-2 and TRBJ2-1; 10 bases line up with TRBD2. This CDR3 has 19 residues. CDR1 and CDR2 (germline): SGHTA, FQGNSA. V gave up 5 bases and J gave up 4 bases; unmatched junction bases: 17. CDR3 region: CASSQPGTSAGLLYNEQFF. DNA of the CDR3: TGTGCCAGCAGCCAGCCCGGGACTAGCGCCGGACTACTATACAATGAGCAGTTCTTC. The full variable domain, with the rest looked up from reference TRBV7-2 and TRBJ2-1, is GAGVSQSPSNKVTEKGKDVELRCDPISGHTALYWYRQSLGQGLEFLIYFQGNSAPDKSGLPSDRFSAERTGGSVSTLTIQRTQQEDSAVYLCASSQPGTSAGLLYNEQFFGPGTRLTVL.

The rearrangement uses TRBV28 and TRBJ2-7; 10 bases align to TRBD1. V shed 3 bases and J 3 bases; nucleotides not matched to a gene: 5. Germline loops: CDR1 MDHEN, CDR2 SYDVKM. The length of the CDR3 is 15 residues. This CDR3 is CASSFAGTGDYEQYF. In nucleotides, the CDR3 is TGTGCCAGCAGTTTTGCCGGGACAGGGGACTACGAGCAGTACTTC.

V is TRBV10-3 and J is TRBJ1-2; 10 nucleotides match TRBD1. The CDR3 has 15 residues. Germline CDR1 is ENHRY and CDR2 is SYGVKD. V was pared by 2 bases and J by 7 bases, with 7 bases of the junction left unmatched. The CDR3 nucleotides read TGTGCCATCAGTGAGGGGGGACAGGGGCTGTCTGGCTACACCTTC. Amino acids: CAISEGGQGLSGYTF.

In this sample, this clone turned up once. This sequence joins TRBV5-8 and TRBJ1-4, with D possibly matching TRBD1 (5 bases). Germline V gene data show CDR1 as SGHTS and CDR2 as YDEGEE. There are 15 residues in the CDR3. Trimming left V 4 bases short and J 4 bases short, with 14 bases between. In DNA, the CDR3 is TGTGCCAGCAGCCGGGGGGATTCGGGTAATGAAAAACTGTTTTTT. Protein: CASSRGDSGNEKLFF.

CDR3 nucleotides: TGTGCCAGCAGCCAACGGACAGGGCTCAGCTCCTATAATTCACCCCTCCACTTT. Translating gives CASSQRTGLSSYNSPLHF. The chain couples TRBV3-1 (or the pseudogene TRBV3-2) to TRBJ1-6, with 8 bases matching TRBD1. This CDR3 is built from 18 residues. The junction had 6 bases not matched to a gene; V was cut back by 2 bases and J by 0 bases. Germline assignment: CDR1 LGHDT and CDR2 YNNKEL (reference sequence).

The rearrangement uses TRBV13 and TRBJ1-6; D is unclear. V was trimmed by 5 bases and J by 9 bases, leaving 14 bases between them. Germline CDR1 is PRHDT and CDR2 is FYEKMQ (reference sequence). This CDR3 contains 14 residues. CDR3 in amino acids: CASSPQRPSSPLHF. In DNA, the CDR3 is TGTGCCAGCAGCCCCCAAAGGCCTAGTTCACCCCTCCACTTT.

This clone turned up a few times. J is TRBJ1-2 and V is TRBV30, with D hard to call. This CDR3 is built from 11 residues. V was pared by 4 bases and J by 4 bases, with 7 bases between. Per germline, CDR1 GTSNPN and CDR2 SVGIG (reference sequence). The DNA for the CDR3 is TGTGCCTGGACGGGTCTCTATGGCTACACCTTC. This translates into CAWTGLYGYTF.

V is TRBV6-5 and J is TRBJ1-2, with TRBD1 as a possible D gene (5 bases). V lost 0 bases and J 7 bases, leaving 15 bases between the germline ends. Looked up from germline, CDR1 is MNHEY and CDR2 is SVGAGI. The CDR3 has 15 residues. For the CDR3, the DNA is TGTGCCAGCAGTTACTCGAAGGCAGGGCGGCGTGGCTACACCTTC. Translation: CASSYSKAGRRGYTF.

The chain couples TRBV19 to TRBJ1-4; D unclear. The CDR3 loop spans 13 amino acids. In germline, CDR1 is LNHDA, CDR2 SQIVND (reference sequence). Between the trimmed V and J ends, which lost 7 bases and 7 bases, there was a span of 13 bases. This CDR3 is CASTKTNSEKLFF. As DNA, the CDR3 is TGTGCCAGTACGAAGACTAATAGTGAAAAACTGTTTTTT.

The rearrangement links TRBV4-1 to TRBJ1-1, with a tentative D call TRBD1 (6 bases). Trimming took off 1 base at V and 8 bases at J, with 14 bases between the two ends. The CDR3 has 14 amino acids. Germline CDR1 is MGHRA and CDR2 is YSYEKL. CDR3 amino acids: CASSQASAGTEAFF. The CDR3 DNA is TGCGCCAGCAGCCAAGCTTCAGCTGGGACAGAAGCTTTCTTT.

V is TRBV28 and J is TRBJ1-1; possibly TRBD1 for D (6 bases). The CDR3 length is 14 residues. Germline V lookup: CDR1 MDHEN, CDR2 SYDVKM. V was clipped by 6 bases and J by 6 bases, with 17 bases between them. This CDR3 is CASRAGPGGAEAFF. The CDR3 DNA sequence: TGTGCCAGCAGGGCAGGTCCGGGGGGCGCTGAAGCTTTCTTT. The full variable domain, with the rest looked up from reference TRBV28 and TRBJ1-1, is DVKVTQSSRYLVKRTGEKVFLECVQDMDHENMFWYRQDPGLGLRLIYFSYDVKMKEKGDIPEGYSVSREKKERFSLILESASTNQTSMYLCASRAGPGGAEAFFGQGTRLTVV.

V usage is TRBV11-2 and J usage is TRBJ1-1; no reliable D call. With 2 bases removed from V and 4 bases from J, the gap between germline ends came to 14 bases. The CDR3 has 15 residues. From germline, CDR1 is SGHAT and CDR2 FQNNGV. The CDR3 DNA follows: TGTGCCAGCAGCTTACTTTTGGGGAAAGCCACTGAAGCTTTCTTT. Translated: CASSLLLGKATEAFF.

This clone showed up just a few times. The chain uses TRBV5-1 and TRBJ2-7, with TRBD1 identical over 8 bases. This CDR3 region has 14 residues. Germline V gene data show CDR1 as SGHRS and CDR2 as YFSETQ. Trimming at V came to 4 bases and at J to 6 bases, leaving 9 bases not matched to a gene. The CDR3 DNA reads as TGCGCCAGCAGCGCCGGACAGGGATTAGCCGAGCAGTACTTC. It specifies CASSAGQGLAEQYF.

Written as DNA, the CDR3 is TGTGCCAGCAGCCAACCTTTACATCACCAAGAGACCCAGTACTTC. Its translation is CASSQPLHHQETQYF. The chain employs TRBV3-1 (or the pseudogene TRBV3-2) and TRBJ2-5; D gene uncertain. The germline V gene encodes CDR1 LGHDT and CDR2 YNNKEL (reference sequence). Between the trimmed V and J ends, which lost 2 bases and 0 bases, there was a span of 10 bases. The CDR3 has 15 residues.

The genes are TRBV4-1 and TRBJ2-1, with TRBD2 matching over 13 bases. Germline V lookup: CDR1 MGHRA, CDR2 YSYEKL. V shed 1 base and J 8 bases; nucleotides not matched to a gene: 11. The CDR3 runs to 18 residues. The CDR3 DNA reads as TGCGCCAGCAGCCAAGGGCCACTAGCGGGGGGGCCTTCGGATGAGCAGTTCTTC. Translation: CASSQGPLAGGPSDEQFF.